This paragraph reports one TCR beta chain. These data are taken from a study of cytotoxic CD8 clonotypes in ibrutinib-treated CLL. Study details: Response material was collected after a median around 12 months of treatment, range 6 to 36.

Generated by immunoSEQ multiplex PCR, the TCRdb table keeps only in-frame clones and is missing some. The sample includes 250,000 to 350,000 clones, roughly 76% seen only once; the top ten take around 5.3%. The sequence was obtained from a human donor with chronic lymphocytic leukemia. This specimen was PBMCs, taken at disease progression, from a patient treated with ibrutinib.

Written as DNA, the CDR3 is TGTGCCAGCAGCCCCGGACCCTCGAACACTGAAGCTTTCTTT. Translated, it gives CASSPGPSNTEAFF. The chain recombines TRBV11-3 with TRBJ1-1; D unclear. Looked up from germline, CDR1 is SGHNT and CDR2 is YENEEA. The V end was cut by 5 bases, the J end by 1 base, with 11 bases between. The CDR3 is 14 residues long.